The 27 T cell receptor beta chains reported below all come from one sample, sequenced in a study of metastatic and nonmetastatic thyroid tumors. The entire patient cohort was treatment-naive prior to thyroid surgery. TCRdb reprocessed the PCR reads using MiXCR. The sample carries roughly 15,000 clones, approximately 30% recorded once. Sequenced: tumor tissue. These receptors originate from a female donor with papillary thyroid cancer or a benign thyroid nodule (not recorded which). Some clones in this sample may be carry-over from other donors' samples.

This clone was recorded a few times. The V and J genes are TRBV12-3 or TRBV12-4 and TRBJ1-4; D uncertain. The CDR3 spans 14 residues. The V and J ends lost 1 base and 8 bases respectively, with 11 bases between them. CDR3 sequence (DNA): TGTGCCAGCAGTTTAGAAGGCGGGCGAGAAAAACTGTTTTTT. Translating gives CASSLEGGREKLFF.

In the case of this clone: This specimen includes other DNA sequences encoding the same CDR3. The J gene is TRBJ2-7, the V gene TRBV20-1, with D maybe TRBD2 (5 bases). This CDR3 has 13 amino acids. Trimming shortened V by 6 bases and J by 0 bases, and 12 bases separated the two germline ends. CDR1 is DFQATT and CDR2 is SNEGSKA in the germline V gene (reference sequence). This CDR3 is CSAESGSSYEQYF. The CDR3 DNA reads TGCAGTGCCGAAAGTGGGAGCTCCTACGAGCAGTACTTC.

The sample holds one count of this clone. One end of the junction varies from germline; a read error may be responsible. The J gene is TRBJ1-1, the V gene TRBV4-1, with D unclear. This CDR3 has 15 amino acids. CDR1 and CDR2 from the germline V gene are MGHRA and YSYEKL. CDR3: CASSQDRHWNTEDFF. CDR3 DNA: TGCGCCAGCAGCCAAGACCGGCACTGGAACACTGAAGATTTCTTT.

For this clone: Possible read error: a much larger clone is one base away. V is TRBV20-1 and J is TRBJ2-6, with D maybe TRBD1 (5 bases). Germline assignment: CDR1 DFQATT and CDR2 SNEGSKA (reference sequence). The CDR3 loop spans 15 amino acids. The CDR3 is CSASKSGSWANILTF. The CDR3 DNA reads TGCAGTGCTAGTAAATCAGGGTCCTGGGCCAACATCCTGACTTTC.

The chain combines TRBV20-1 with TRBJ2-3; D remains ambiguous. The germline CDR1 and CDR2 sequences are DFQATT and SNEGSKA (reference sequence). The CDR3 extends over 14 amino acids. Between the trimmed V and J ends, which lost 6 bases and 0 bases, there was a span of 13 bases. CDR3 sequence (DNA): TGCAGTGCGCCCAATGCGGCTAGCACAGATACGCAGTATTTT. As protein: CSAPNAASTDTQYF.

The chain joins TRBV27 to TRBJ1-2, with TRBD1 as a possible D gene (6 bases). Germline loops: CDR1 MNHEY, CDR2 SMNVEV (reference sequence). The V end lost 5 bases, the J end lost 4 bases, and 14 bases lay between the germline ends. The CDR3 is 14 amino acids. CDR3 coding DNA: TGTGCCAGCAGTGCCGCAGGGGTTAGCTATGGCTACACCTTC. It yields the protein CASSAAGVSYGYTF.

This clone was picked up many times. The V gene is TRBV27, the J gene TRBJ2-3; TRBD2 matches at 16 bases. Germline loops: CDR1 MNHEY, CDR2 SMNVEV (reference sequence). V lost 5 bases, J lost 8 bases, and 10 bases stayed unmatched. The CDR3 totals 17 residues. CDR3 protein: CASSPYPGLAGGPTQYF. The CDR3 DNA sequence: TGTGCCAGCAGTCCCTACCCGGGACTAGCGGGAGGGCCTACGCAGTATTTT.

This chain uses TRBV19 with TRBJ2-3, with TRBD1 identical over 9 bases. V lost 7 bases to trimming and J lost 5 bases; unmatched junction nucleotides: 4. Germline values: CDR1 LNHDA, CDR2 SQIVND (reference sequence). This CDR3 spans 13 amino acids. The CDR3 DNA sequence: TGTGCCAGTACCCCGGACAGGGGAGATACGCAGTATTTT. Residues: CASTPDRGDTQYF.

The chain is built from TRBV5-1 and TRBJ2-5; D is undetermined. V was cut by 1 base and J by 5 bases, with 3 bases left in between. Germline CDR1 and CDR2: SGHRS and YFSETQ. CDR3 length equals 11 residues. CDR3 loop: CASSLSETQYF. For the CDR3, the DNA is TGCGCCAGCAGCTTGTCGGAGACCCAGTACTTC.

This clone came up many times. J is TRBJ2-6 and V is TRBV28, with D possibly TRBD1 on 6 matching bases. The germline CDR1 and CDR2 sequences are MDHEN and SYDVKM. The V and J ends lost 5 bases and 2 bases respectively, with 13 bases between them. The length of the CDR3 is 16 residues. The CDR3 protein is CASSLSYRAGANVLTF. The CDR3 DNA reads TGTGCCAGCAGTCTAAGCTACAGGGCTGGGGCCAACGTCCTGACTTTC.

CDR3 coding DNA: TGTGCCAGCAGTTATAGGGGACAGGGACTTTCACCCCTCCACTTT. This translates into CASSYRGQGLSPLHF. J is TRBJ1-6 and V is TRBV4-2, with TRBD1 matching over 9 bases. This CDR3 contains 15 residues. V was pared by 6 bases and J by 9 bases, with 9 bases of the junction left unmatched. CDR1 is LGHNA, CDR2 YNFKEQ, per germline.

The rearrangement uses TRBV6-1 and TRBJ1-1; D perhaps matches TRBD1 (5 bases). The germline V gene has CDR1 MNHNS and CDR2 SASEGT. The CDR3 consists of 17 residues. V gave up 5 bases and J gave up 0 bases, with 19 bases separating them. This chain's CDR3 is CASSPGVGGGMNTEAFF. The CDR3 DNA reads TGTGCCAGCAGTCCGGGCGTGGGGGGAGGGATGAACACTGAAGCTTTCTTT.

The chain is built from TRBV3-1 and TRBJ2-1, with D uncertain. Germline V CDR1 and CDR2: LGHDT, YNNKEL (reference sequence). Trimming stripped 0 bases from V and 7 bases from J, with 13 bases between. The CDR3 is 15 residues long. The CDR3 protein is CASSQDPSGFNEQFF. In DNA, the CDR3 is TGTGCCAGCAGCCAAGACCCTTCGGGTTTTAATGAGCAGTTCTTC.

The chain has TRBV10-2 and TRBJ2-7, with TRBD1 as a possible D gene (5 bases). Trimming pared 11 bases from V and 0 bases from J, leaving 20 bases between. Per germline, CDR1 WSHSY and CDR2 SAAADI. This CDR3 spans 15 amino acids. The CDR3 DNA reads TGCGCCGTAACACCCTCCCCGACAGTCTCCTACGAGCAGTACTTC. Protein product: CAVTPSPTVSYEQYF.

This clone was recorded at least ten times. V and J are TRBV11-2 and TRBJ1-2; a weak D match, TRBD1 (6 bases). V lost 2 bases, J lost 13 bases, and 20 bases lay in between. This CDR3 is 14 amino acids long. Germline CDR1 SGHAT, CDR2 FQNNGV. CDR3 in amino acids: CASSLLLGSQGSTF. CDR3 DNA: TGTGCCAGCAGCTTACTTCTGGGGTCACAGGGTTCCACCTTC.

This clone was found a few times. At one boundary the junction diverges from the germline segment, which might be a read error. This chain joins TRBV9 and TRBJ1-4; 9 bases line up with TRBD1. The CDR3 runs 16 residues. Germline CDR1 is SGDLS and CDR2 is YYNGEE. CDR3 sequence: CASSVGGQGTNEKLLF. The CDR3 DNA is TGTGCCAGCAGCGTAGGGGGACAGGGAACTAATGAAAAACTGCTTTTT.

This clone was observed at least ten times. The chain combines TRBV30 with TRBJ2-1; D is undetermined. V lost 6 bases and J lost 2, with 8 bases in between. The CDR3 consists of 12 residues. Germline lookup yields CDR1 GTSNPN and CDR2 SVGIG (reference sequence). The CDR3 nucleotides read TGTGCCTGTATGGGCCCCTACAATGAGCAGTTCTTC. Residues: CACMGPYNEQFF.

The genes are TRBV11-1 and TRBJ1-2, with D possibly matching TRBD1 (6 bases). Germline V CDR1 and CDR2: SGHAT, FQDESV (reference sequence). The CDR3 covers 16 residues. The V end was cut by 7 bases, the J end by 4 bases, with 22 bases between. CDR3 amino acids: CASIPTMEGGPYGYTF. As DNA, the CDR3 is TGTGCCAGCATCCCCACTATGGAGGGGGGCCCCTATGGCTACACCTTC. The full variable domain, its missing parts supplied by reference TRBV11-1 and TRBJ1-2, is EAEVAQSPRYKITEKSQAVAFWCDPISGHATLYWYRQILGQGPELLVQFQDESVVDDSQLPKDRFSAERLKGVDSTLKIQPAELGDSAMYLCASIPTMEGGPYGYTFGSGTRLTVV.

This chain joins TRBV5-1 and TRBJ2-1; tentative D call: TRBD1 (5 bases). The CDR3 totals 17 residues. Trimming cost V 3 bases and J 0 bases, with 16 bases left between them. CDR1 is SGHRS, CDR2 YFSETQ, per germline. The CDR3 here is CASSWGLGRSSYNEQFF. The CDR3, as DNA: TGCGCCAGCAGCTGGGGCCTCGGGCGAAGCTCCTACAATGAGCAGTTCTTC.

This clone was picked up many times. The CDR3 DNA sequence: TGCAGCGTTGGGACGGGAGATAATTCACCCCTCCACTTT. Translated: CSVGTGDNSPLHF. V usage is TRBV29-1 and J usage is TRBJ1-6, with no clear D. V was cut by 4 bases and J by 5 bases, with 9 bases left in between. This CDR3 is 13 amino acids long. Germline CDR1 reads SQVTM; CDR2 reads ANQGSEA.

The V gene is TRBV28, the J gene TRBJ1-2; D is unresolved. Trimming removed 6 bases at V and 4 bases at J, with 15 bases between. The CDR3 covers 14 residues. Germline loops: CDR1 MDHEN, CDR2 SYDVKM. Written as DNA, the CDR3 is TGTGCCAGCAGCATAGCCGGACCCTTCTATGGCTACACCTTC. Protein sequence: CASSIAGPFYGYTF.

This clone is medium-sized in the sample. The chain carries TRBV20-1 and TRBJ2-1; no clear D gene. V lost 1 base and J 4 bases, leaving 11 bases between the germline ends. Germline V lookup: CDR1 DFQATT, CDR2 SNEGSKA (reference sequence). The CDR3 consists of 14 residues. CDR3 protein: CSARVSAEYNEQFF. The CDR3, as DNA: TGCAGTGCTAGAGTAAGTGCGGAATACAATGAGCAGTTCTTC.

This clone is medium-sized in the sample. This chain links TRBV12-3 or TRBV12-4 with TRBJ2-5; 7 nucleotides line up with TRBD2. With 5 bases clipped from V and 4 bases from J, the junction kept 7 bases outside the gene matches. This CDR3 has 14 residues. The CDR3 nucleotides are TGTGCCAGCAGTCCTCTGACTAGCCGAGAGACCCAGTACTTC. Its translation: CASSPLTSRETQYF.

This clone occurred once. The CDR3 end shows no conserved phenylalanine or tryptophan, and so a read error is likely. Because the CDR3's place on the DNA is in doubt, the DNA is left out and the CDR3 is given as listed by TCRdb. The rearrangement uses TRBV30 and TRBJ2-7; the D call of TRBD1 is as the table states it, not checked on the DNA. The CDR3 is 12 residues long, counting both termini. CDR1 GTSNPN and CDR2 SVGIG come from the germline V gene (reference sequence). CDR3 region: CAWSPQGEEHYL.

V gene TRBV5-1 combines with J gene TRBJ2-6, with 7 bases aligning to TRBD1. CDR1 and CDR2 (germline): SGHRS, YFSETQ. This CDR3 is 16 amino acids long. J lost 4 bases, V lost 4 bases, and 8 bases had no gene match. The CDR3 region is CASSAGTAEGANVLTF. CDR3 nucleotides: TGCGCCAGCAGCGCCGGGACAGCTGAAGGGGCCAACGTCCTGACTTTC.

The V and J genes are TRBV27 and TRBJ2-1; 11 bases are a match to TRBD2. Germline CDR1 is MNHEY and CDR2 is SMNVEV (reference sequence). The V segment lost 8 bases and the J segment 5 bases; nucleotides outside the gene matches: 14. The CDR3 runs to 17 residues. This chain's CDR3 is CASSEGLAVLLHNEQFF. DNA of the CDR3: TGTGCCAGCTCAGAGGGACTAGCGGTGCTTCTACACAATGAGCAGTTCTTC.

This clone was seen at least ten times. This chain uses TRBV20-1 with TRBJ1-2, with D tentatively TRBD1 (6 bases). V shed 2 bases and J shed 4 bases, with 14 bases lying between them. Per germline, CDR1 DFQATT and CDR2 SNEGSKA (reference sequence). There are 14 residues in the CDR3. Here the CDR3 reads CSARLKGVFYGYTF. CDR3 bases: TGCAGTGCTAGACTTAAGGGGGTCTTCTATGGCTACACCTTC.